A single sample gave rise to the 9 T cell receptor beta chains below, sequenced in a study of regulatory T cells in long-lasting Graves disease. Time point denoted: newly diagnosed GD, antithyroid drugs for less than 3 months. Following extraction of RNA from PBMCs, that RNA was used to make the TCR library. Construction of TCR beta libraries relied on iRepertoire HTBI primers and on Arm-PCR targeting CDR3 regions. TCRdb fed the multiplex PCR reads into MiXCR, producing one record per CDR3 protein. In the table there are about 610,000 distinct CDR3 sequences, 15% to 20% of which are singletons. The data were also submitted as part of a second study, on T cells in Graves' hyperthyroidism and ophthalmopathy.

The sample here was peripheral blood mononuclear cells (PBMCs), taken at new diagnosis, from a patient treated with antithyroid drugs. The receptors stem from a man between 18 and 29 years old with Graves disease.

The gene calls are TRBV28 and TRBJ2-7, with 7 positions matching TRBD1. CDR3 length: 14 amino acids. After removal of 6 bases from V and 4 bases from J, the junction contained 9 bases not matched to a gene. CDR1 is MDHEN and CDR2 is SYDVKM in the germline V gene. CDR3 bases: TGTGCCAGCAGGCACATGACCAGGGGGTACGAGCAGTACTTC. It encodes CASRHMTRGYEQYF.

The CDR3 DNA reads TGTGCCAGTAGTTACCGGGACAGGGGAAACAATGAGCAGTTCTTC. Amino acids: CASSYRDRGNNEQFF. V gene TRBV19 combines with J gene TRBJ2-1; TRBD1 matches at 10 bases. Germline-derived CDR1 and CDR2 are LNHDA and SQIVND (reference sequence). The CDR3 consists of 15 residues. Trimming removed 5 bases from V and 5 bases from J; junction bases left unmatched: 6.

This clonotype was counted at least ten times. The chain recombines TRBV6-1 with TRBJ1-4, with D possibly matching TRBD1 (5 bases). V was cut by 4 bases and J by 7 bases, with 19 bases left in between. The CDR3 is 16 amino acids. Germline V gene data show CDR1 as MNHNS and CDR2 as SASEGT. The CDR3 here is CASSAPKRYGGEKLFF. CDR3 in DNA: TGTGCCAGCAGTGCTCCCAAAAGATACGGGGGTGAAAAACTGTTTTTT.

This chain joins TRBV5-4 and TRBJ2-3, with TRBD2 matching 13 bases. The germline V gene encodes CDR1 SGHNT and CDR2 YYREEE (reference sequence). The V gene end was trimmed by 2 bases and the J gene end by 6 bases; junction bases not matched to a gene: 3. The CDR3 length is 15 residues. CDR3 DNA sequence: TGTGCCAGCAGCTTTACTAGCGGGAGGGAGGATACGCAGTATTTT. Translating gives CASSFTSGREDTQYF. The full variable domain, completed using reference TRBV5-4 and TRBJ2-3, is ETGVTQSPTHLIKTRGQQVTLRCSSQSGHNTVSWYQQALGQGPQFIFQYYREEENGRGNFPPRFSGLQFPNYSSELNVNALELDDSALYLCASSFTSGREDTQYFGPGTRLTVL.

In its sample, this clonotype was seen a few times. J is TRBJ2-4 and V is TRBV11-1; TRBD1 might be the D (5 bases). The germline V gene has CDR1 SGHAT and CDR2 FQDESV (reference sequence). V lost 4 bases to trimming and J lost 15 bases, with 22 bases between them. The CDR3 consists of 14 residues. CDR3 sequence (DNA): TGTGCCAGCAGCTCCTCACGAAGGGGCGCAGAAGTGTACTTC. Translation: CASSSSRRGAEVYF.

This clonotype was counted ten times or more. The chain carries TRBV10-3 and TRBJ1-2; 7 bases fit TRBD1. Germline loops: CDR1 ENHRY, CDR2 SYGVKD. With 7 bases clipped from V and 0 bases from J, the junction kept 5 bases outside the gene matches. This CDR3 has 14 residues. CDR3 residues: CAIKGQAANYGYTF. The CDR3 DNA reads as TGTGCCATCAAAGGACAGGCGGCTAACTATGGCTACACCTTC.

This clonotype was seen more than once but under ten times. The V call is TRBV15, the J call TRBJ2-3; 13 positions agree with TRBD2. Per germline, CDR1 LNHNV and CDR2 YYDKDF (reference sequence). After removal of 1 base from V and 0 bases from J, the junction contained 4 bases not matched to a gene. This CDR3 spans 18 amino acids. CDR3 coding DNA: TGTGCCACCAGCAGAGGGACTAGCGGGAGCGCAAGCACAGATACGCAGTATTTT. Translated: CATSRGTSGSASTDTQYF.

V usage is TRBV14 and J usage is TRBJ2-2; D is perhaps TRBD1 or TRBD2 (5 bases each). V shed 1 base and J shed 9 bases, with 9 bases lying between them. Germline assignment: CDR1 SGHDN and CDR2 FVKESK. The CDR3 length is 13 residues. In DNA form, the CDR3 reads TGTGCCAGCAGCCAAGTGGGGACCCGGGAGCTGTTTTTT. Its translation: CASSQVGTRELFF. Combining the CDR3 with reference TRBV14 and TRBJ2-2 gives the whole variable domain EAGVTQFPSHSVIEKGQTVTLRCDPISGHDNLYWYRRVMGKEIKFLLHFVKESKQDESGMPNNRFLAERTGGTYSTLKVQPAELEDSGVYFCASSQVGTRELFFGEGSRLTVL.

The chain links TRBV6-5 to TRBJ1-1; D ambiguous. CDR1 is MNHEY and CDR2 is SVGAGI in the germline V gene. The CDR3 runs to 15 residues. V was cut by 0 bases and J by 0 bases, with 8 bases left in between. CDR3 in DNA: TGTGCCAGCAGTTACTCTGGGGAGGTGAACACTGAAGCTTTCTTT. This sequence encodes CASSYSGEVNTEAFF.